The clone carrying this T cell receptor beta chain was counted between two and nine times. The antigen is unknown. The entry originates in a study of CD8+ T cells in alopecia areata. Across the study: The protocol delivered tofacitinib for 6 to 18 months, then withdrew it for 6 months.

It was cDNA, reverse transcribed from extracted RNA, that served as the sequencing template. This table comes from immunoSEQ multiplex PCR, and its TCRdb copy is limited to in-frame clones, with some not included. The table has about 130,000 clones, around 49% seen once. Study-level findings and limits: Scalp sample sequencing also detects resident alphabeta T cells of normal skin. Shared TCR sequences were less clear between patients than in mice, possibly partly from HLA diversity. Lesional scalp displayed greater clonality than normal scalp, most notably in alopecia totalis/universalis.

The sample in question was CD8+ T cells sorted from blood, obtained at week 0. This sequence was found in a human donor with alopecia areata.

This chain's CDR3 is CASSLVDPRRYNEQFF. The CDR3 DNA is TGTGCCAGCAGCTTAGTTGACCCCAGGAGATACAATGAGCAGTTCTTC. The chain is built from TRBV11-1 and TRBJ2-1; no clear D gene. Trimming left V 1 base short and J 4 bases short, with 14 bases between. The CDR3 extends over 16 amino acids. Germline V gene lookup returns CDR1 SGHAT and CDR2 FQDESV (reference sequence). Full variable domain (missing parts from reference TRBV11-1 and TRBJ2-1): EAEVAQSPRYKITEKSQAVAFWCDPISGHATLYWYRQILGQGPELLVQFQDESVVDDSQLPKDRFSAERLKGVDSTLKIQPAELGDSAMYLCASSLVDPRRYNEQFFGPGTRLTVL.